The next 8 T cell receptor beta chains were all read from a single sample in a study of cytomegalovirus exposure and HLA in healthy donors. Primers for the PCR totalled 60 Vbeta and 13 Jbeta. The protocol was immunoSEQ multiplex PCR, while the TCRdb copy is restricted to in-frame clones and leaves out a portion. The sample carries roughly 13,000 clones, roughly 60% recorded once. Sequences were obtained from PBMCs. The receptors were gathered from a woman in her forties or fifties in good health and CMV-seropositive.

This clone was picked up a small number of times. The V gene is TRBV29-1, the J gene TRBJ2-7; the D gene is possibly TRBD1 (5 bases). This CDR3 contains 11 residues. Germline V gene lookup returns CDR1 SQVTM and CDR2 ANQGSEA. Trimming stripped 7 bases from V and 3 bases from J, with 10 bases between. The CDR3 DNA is TGCAGCGGGAGCGACAGCTACGAGCAGTACTTC. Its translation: CSGSDSYEQYF.

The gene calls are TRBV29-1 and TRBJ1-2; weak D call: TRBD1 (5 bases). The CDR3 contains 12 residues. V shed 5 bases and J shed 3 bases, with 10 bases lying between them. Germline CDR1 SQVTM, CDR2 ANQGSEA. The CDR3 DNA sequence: TGCAGCGTTTTAGGGACTTACTATGGCTACACCTTC. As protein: CSVLGTYYGYTF.

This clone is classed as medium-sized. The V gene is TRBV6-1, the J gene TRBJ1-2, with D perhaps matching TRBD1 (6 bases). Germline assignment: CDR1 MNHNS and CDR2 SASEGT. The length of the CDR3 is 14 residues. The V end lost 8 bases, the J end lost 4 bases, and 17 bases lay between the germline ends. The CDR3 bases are TGTGCCAGCGGGCTCGGCAGGGGTATCTATGGCTACACCTTC. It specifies CASGLGRGIYGYTF.

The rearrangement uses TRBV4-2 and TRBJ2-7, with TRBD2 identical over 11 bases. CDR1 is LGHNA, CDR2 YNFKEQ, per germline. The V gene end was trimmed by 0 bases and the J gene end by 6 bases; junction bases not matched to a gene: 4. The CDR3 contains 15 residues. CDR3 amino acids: CASSQETSGSFEQYF. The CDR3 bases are TGTGCCAGCAGCCAAGAAACTAGCGGGAGCTTCGAGCAGTACTTC.

CDR3 region: CASRQGYEQYF. The DNA for the CDR3 is TGTGCCAGCCGGCAGGGATACGAGCAGTACTTC. The V gene is TRBV6-5, the J gene TRBJ2-7; D perhaps matches TRBD1 (5 bases). Germline V lookup: CDR1 MNHEY, CDR2 SVGAGI. The CDR3 consists of 11 residues. Trimming left V 8 bases short and J 4 bases short, with 9 bases between.

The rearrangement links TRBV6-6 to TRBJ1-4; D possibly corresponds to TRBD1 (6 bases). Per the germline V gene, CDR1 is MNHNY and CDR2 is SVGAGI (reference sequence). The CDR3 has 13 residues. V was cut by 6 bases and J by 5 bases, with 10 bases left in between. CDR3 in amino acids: CASSHQGNEKLFF. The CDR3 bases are TGTGCCAGCAGCCACCAGGGGAATGAAAAACTGTTTTTT.

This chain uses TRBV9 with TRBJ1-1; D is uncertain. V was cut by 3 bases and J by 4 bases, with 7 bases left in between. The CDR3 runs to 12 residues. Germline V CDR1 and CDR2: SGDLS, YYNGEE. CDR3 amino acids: CASSGGGTEAFF. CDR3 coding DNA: TGTGCCAGCAGCGGGGGAGGCACTGAAGCTTTCTTT.

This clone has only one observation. This CDR3 is CASSSGYEQYF. The CDR3 DNA follows: TGCGCCAGCAGCTCAGGGTACGAGCAGTACTTC. The V gene is TRBV5-1, the J gene TRBJ2-7, with D maybe TRBD1 (5 bases). V lost 3 bases to trimming and J lost 4 bases, with 5 bases between them. The germline CDR1 and CDR2 sequences are SGHRS and YFSETQ. This CDR3 has 11 residues.